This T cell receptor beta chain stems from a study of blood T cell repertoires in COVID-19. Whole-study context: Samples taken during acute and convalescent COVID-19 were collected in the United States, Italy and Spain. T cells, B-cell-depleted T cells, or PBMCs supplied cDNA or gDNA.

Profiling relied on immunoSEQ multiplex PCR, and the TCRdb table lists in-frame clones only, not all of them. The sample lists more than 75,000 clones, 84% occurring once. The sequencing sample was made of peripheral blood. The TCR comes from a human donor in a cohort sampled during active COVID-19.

In DNA, the CDR3 is TGTGCCAGCAGCATCTCAGGTGGGAGCAGGTACGAGCAGTACTTC. Residues: CASSISGGSRYEQYF. The chain recombines TRBV7-9 with TRBJ2-7, with D perhaps TRBD2 (5 bases). Per the germline V gene, CDR1 is SEHNR and CDR2 is FQNEAQ (reference sequence). V shed 5 bases and J shed 4 bases, with 18 bases lying between them. The length of the CDR3 is 15 residues.